These 9 T cell receptor beta chains were all obtained from the same sample, sequenced in a study of cytotoxic CD8 clonotypes in ibrutinib-treated CLL. The table came from immunoSEQ multiplex PCR; TCRdb's copy has only in-frame clones and leaves some out. The data contain roughly 250,000 clones, 70% of them singletons. Sequenced here: PBMCs, sampled after 24 months of ibrutinib treatment. These receptors were obtained from a human donor with chronic lymphocytic leukemia.

This clone was observed a few times. CDR3 in DNA: TGTGCCACCAGCAGAGATCGGTTTTATGGCTACACCTTC. Translation gives CATSRDRFYGYTF. The chain employs TRBV15 and TRBJ1-2, with no clear D. V lost 0 bases and J lost 5, with 7 bases in between. Germline V gene lookup returns CDR1 LNHNV and CDR2 YYDKDF (reference sequence). CDR3 size: 13 residues.

V usage is TRBV18 and J usage is TRBJ2-5, with TRBD2 as a possible D gene (6 bases). Germline V gene lookup returns CDR1 KGHSH and CDR2 LQKENI. The CDR3 contains 14 residues. V was pared by 2 bases and J by 5 bases, with 12 bases between. The CDR3: CASSPKMAGETQYF. The CDR3 bases are TGTGCCAGCTCACCAAAAATGGCGGGGGAGACCCAGTACTTC.

This chain joins TRBV19 and TRBJ2-7, with a weak D call TRBD1 (6 bases). Germline CDR1 reads LNHDA; CDR2 reads SQIVND (reference sequence). Trimming shortened V by 5 bases and J by 6 bases, and 14 bases separated the two germline ends. The CDR3 sequence is 13 residues long. The CDR3 loop is CASSRLQGFEQYF. CDR3 coding DNA: TGTGCCAGTAGTCGATTACAGGGTTTCGAGCAGTACTTC. The full variable domain, rest sourced from reference TRBV19 and TRBJ2-7, is DGGITQSPKYLFRKEGQNVTLSCEQNLNHDAMYWYRQDPGQGLRLIYYSQIVNDFQKGDIAEGYSVSREKKESFPLTVTSAQKNPTAFYLCASSRLQGFEQYFGPGTRLTVT.

V is TRBV6-5 and J is TRBJ2-5; D remains ambiguous. Germline CDR1 is MNHEY and CDR2 is SVGAGI. V was shortened by 2 bases and J by 4 bases, with 8 bases between the two germline ends. This CDR3 has 13 amino acids. The CDR3 DNA follows: TGTGCCAGCAGTTACGGGGTCCCAGAGACCCAGTACTTC. Translating it yields CASSYGVPETQYF.

The chain couples TRBV4-1 to TRBJ1-4, with D maybe TRBD1 (5 bases). Germline CDR1 reads MGHRA; CDR2 reads YSYEKL. The CDR3 consists of 15 residues. Trimming left V 1 base short and J 11 bases short, with 17 bases between. CDR3 amino acids: CASSQATEGGTKLFF. For the CDR3, the DNA is TGCGCCAGCAGCCAAGCCACCGAAGGTGGGACGAAACTGTTTTTT.

This chain joins TRBV28 and TRBJ1-5; D ambiguous. This CDR3 comprises 12 residues. Deletions cut 5 bases from V and 4 bases from J, with 6 bases between. The germline CDR1 and CDR2 sequences are MDHEN and SYDVKM. CDR3 DNA: TGTGCCAGCAGTCCTGTTAATCAGCCCCAGCATTTT. Translation gives CASSPVNQPQHF.

This clone was counted only a few times. The V call is TRBV29-1, the J call TRBJ1-5; a possible D gene is TRBD1 (6 bases). Per germline, CDR1 SQVTM and CDR2 ANQGSEA. Trimming removed 6 bases at V and 6 bases at J, with 15 bases between. The CDR3 has 13 residues. As DNA, the CDR3 is TGCAGCGTGCCCCAGGGGCCTGGTCAGCCCCAGCATTTT. Translating it yields CSVPQGPGQPQHF.

V and J are TRBV18 and TRBJ2-7, with D perhaps assigned TRBD1 or TRBD2 (5 bases each). The germline V gene has CDR1 KGHSH and CDR2 LQKENI. This CDR3 is built from 13 residues. V lost 8 bases and J 1 base, leaving 12 bases between the germline ends. CDR3 loop: CASGDGHSYEQYF. The CDR3 DNA follows: TGTGCCAGCGGGGACGGGCATTCCTACGAGCAGTACTTC.

The genes are TRBV27 and TRBJ2-7; 11 positions match TRBD2. Germline CDR1 is MNHEY and CDR2 is SMNVEV (reference sequence). Trimming cost V 1 base and J 3 bases; bases outside gene matches: 2. There are 15 residues in the CDR3. The CDR3 protein is CASSLWGLADYEQYF. The CDR3, as DNA: TGTGCCAGCAGTTTATGGGGACTAGCGGACTACGAGCAGTACTTC.